What follows are 27 T cell receptor beta chains derived from one specimen sequenced in a study of blood T cell repertoires in COVID-19. Generated by immunoSEQ multiplex PCR, the TCRdb table keeps only in-frame clones and is missing some. The table lists fewer than 85,000 clones, over 70% of them singletons. Sequences were obtained from peripheral blood. These receptors originate from a woman aged 60-70 years with acute or convalescent COVID-19.

The chain couples TRBV5-1 to TRBJ2-1; 9 bases agree with TRBD2. Trimming at V came to 3 bases and at J to 7 bases, leaving 11 bases not matched to a gene. The CDR3 sequence is 16 residues long. The germline V gene has CDR1 SGHRS and CDR2 YFSETQ. CDR3 bases: TGCGCCAGCAGCTGGAATAGCGGGAGAGCTTTAAATGAGCAGTTCTTC. It specifies CASSWNSGRALNEQFF.

The genes are TRBV27 and TRBJ1-6; TRBD1 aligns across 7 bases. CDR1 and CDR2 from the germline V gene are MNHEY and SMNVEV (reference sequence). Losses at the gene ends were 6 bases for V and 9 bases for J; bases not matched to a gene: 2. This CDR3 contains 12 residues. CDR3 in amino acids: CASRQGPSPLHF. CDR3 DNA sequence: TGTGCCAGCAGACAGGGGCCTTCACCCCTCCACTTT.

This clone has only one observation. V is TRBV6-1 and J is TRBJ2-7; tentatively, D is TRBD1 (6 bases). V was clipped by 4 bases and J by 2 bases, with 18 bases between them. Looked up from germline, CDR1 is MNHNS and CDR2 is SASEGT. There are 16 residues in the CDR3. CDR3 in DNA: TGTGCCAGCAGTGGCCAGGGCAGGGGAAGCCCCTACGAGCAGTACTTC. Encoded protein: CASSGQGRGSPYEQYF.

The chain links TRBV5-6 to TRBJ1-1; TRBD1 is a possible D gene (6 bases). The V gene's germline CDR1 is SGHDT and CDR2 YYEEEE. The CDR3 is made up of 14 amino acids. The V and J ends lost 6 bases and 3 bases respectively, with 15 bases between them. The CDR3 nucleotides are TGTGCCAGCATCAACAGGGACCTGGACACTGAAGCTTTCTTT. This sequence encodes CASINRDLDTEAFF. The full variable domain, rest sourced from reference TRBV5-6 and TRBJ1-1, is DAGVTQSPTHLIKTRGQQVTLRCSPKSGHDTVSWYQQALGQGPQFIFQYYEEEERQRGNFPDRFSGHQFPNYSSELNVNALLLGDSALYLCASINRDLDTEAFFGQGTRLTVV.

This sequence joins TRBV7-6 and TRBJ1-1; a possible D gene is TRBD1 (5 bases). CDR3 length: 15 amino acids. Trimming removed 4 bases at V and 1 base at J, with 13 bases between. Germline CDR1 and CDR2: SGHVS and FNYEAQ. The CDR3 sequence: CASSSLGGANTEAFF. The CDR3 DNA reads as TGTGCCAGCAGCTCCTTGGGGGGTGCGAACACTGAAGCTTTCTTT.

The J gene is TRBJ2-1, the V gene TRBV11-1; D gene ambiguous. From germline, CDR1 is SGHAT and CDR2 FQDESV (reference sequence). The CDR3 consists of 15 residues. Trimming shortened V by 5 bases and J by 8 bases, and 19 bases separated the two germline ends. The CDR3 DNA sequence: TGTGCCAGCAGCCCCCGCCTTTCCGCCTCGGATGAGCAGTTCTTC. Amino acid sequence: CASSPRLSASDEQFF. Variable domain in full (rest from reference TRBV11-1 and TRBJ2-1): EAEVAQSPRYKITEKSQAVAFWCDPISGHATLYWYRQILGQGPELLVQFQDESVVDDSQLPKDRFSAERLKGVDSTLKIQPAELGDSAMYLCASSPRLSASDEQFFGPGTRLTVL.

This rearrangement joins TRBV28 to TRBJ1-2; TRBD1 matches 7 bases. The germline CDR1 and CDR2 sequences are MDHEN and SYDVKM. The junction had 13 bases not matched to a gene; V was cut back by 3 bases and J by 3 bases. CDR3 size: 17 residues. CDR3 DNA: TGTGCCAGCAGTTTCACCCGACAGGGCCAGACCGACTATGGCTACACCTTC. The encoded protein is CASSFTRQGQTDYGYTF.

The chain combines TRBV7-8 with TRBJ1-5; D is unresolved. With 2 bases removed from V and 0 bases from J, the gap between germline ends came to 11 bases. The CDR3 loop spans 16 amino acids. Germline assignment: CDR1 SGHVS and CDR2 FQNEAQ. The CDR3 sequence is CASSLRQAGSNQPQHF. CDR3 in DNA: TGTGCCAGCAGCTTACGGCAGGCTGGTAGCAATCAGCCCCAGCATTTT.

V and J are TRBV7-8 and TRBJ2-1; no clear D. Looked up from germline, CDR1 is SGHVS and CDR2 is FQNEAQ. V dropped 5 bases and J dropped 4 bases, with 9 bases sitting between them. The CDR3 runs 13 residues. Here the CDR3 reads CASSPRRYNEQFF. CDR3 DNA: TGTGCCAGCAGCCCCCGTAGATACAATGAGCAGTTCTTC.

The chain is built from TRBV2 and TRBJ2-5, with D possibly matching TRBD2 (6 bases). This CDR3 contains 13 residues. Germline values: CDR1 SNHLY, CDR2 FYNNEI. Trimming removed 11 bases at V and 1 base at J, with 14 bases between. CDR3 sequence (DNA): TGTGCCTCCGTCAGGGAGGTCCAAGAGACCCAGTACTTC. Protein sequence: CASVREVQETQYF.

The chain employs TRBV5-1 and TRBJ2-1; 11 bases agree with TRBD2. This CDR3 is 16 amino acids long. With V trimmed by 4 bases and J by 4 bases, 7 bases remained unmatched. The V gene's germline CDR1 is SGHRS and CDR2 YFSETQ. The CDR3: CASSPGGTSGYNEQFF. Written as DNA, the CDR3 is TGCGCCAGCAGCCCGGGGGGGACTAGCGGATACAATGAGCAGTTCTTC.

The chain links TRBV24-1 to TRBJ1-4, with a weak D call TRBD1 (6 bases). Germline V gene data show CDR1 as KGHDR and CDR2 as SFDVKD. This CDR3 spans 15 amino acids. V shed 2 bases and J shed 6 bases, with 12 bases lying between them. The CDR3 DNA follows: TGTGCCACCAGTGATTCACAGGGTCAGTATGAAAAACTGTTTTTT. It translates to CATSDSQGQYEKLFF.

This chain joins TRBV6-5 and TRBJ1-2; TRBD1 might be the D (6 bases). The CDR3 is made up of 14 amino acids. V was trimmed by 6 bases and J by 6 bases, leaving 17 bases between them. CDR1 and CDR2 (germline): MNHEY, SVGAGI. CDR3 nucleotide sequence: TGTGCCAGCAGACAGGGTGGGCCTAGGGATGGCTACACCTTC. As protein: CASRQGGPRDGYTF.

This clone appeared a few times. The chain has TRBV6-5 and TRBJ1-3; D uncertain. There are 13 residues in the CDR3. V was shortened by 7 bases and J by 4 bases, with 11 bases between the two germline ends. Germline V gene lookup returns CDR1 MNHEY and CDR2 SVGAGI. This CDR3 is CASTEFWGNTIYF. CDR3 bases: TGTGCCAGCACGGAGTTTTGGGGAAACACCATATATTTT.

The chain uses TRBV23-1 and TRBJ1-5; no clear D gene. TRBV23-1 is flagged as an ORF with uncertain function. The CDR3 covers 19 residues. Between the trimmed V and J ends, which lost 6 bases and 9 bases, there was a span of 33 bases. The CDR3 DNA reads TGCGCCAGCAGCCACCCTCCGGGGAAGCCTTACCCTTTAAAGATGCCCCAGCATTTT. It is translated as CASSHPPGKPYPLKMPQHF.

This chain links TRBV19 with TRBJ2-7, with D maybe TRBD2 (6 bases). Germline V lookup: CDR1 LNHDA, CDR2 SQIVND (reference sequence). V lost 0 bases to trimming and J lost 6 bases, with 12 bases between them. This CDR3 is built from 14 residues. CDR3 sequence (DNA): TGTGCCAGTAGTATAGAACCGGGAGTGGGCGAGCAGTACTTC. It encodes CASSIEPGVGEQYF.

The CDR3 loop reads CASSLGTNYGYTF. The CDR3 DNA sequence: TGCGCCAGCAGCTTGGGTACTAACTATGGCTACACCTTC. The chain uses TRBV5-1 and TRBJ1-2; D unresolved. The CDR3 covers 13 residues. Per germline, CDR1 SGHRS and CDR2 YFSETQ. V was clipped by 0 bases and J by 0 bases, with 3 bases between them.

The chain joins TRBV24-1 to TRBJ1-1; 10 bases match TRBD1. V dropped 3 bases and J dropped 2; count of bases not matched to a gene: 5. Germline V gene sequence: CDR1 KGHDR, CDR2 SFDVKD. This CDR3 spans 16 amino acids. CDR3: CATSDGTGEPNTEAFF. Here the CDR3 DNA reads TGTGCCACCAGTGATGGGACAGGGGAGCCCAACACTGAAGCTTTCTTT.

This chain connects TRBV9 to TRBJ2-1; the match to TRBD2 covers 9 bases. CDR3 length: 14 amino acids. Unmatched junction bases numbered 6, after V lost 3 bases and J lost 8 bases. Germline loops: CDR1 SGDLS, CDR2 YYNGEE. CDR3 amino acids: CASSASGGSDEQFF. CDR3 nucleotides: TGTGCCAGCAGCGCAAGCGGGGGGAGCGATGAGCAGTTCTTC.

V and J are TRBV19 and TRBJ2-3, with D possibly matching TRBD2 (6 bases). Trimming removed 6 bases from V and 0 bases from J, with 13 bases in between. Germline V gene sequence: CDR1 LNHDA, CDR2 SQIVND (reference sequence). This CDR3 spans 15 amino acids. The CDR3 DNA reads as TGTGCCAGTAGCCTCCTGGGAGGTAGCACAGATACGCAGTATTTT. Protein sequence: CASSLLGGSTDTQYF.

The J gene is TRBJ1-2, the V gene TRBV20-1; D gene unclear. Germline values: CDR1 DFQATT, CDR2 SNEGSKA (reference sequence). The CDR3 runs to 14 residues. The ends were cut back, 3 bases at V and 5 bases at J, with 16 bases in the middle. CDR3 DNA sequence: TGCAGTGCTAGTATATCGGGAATGGGGTATGGCTACACCTTC. This sequence encodes CSASISGMGYGYTF.

In nucleotides, the CDR3 is TGTGCCACCAGCATGGGAGGGGGGGGCGCATCTGGCTACACCTTC. This gives the protein CATSMGGGGASGYTF. The rearrangement links TRBV15 to TRBJ1-2, with a possible D match to TRBD1 (6 bases). The CDR3 extends over 15 amino acids. Trimming took 4 bases from V and 7 from J, leaving 19 bases between them. Germline CDR1 and CDR2: LNHNV and YYDKDF (reference sequence).

The V and J genes are TRBV7-8 and TRBJ1-5, with 10 bases aligning to TRBD1. CDR3 length: 16 residues. The junction had 5 bases not matched to a gene; V was cut back by 1 base and J by 5 bases. In germline, CDR1 is SGHVS, CDR2 FQNEAQ. In DNA form, the CDR3 reads TGTGCCAGCAGCTTAGTACGTGGACAGGGGGATCAGCCCCAGCATTTT. Translated, it gives CASSLVRGQGDQPQHF.

The chain combines TRBV15 with TRBJ1-1, with D uncertain. CDR3 length: 16 residues. Trimming left V 0 bases short and J 0 bases short, with 11 bases between. Germline loops: CDR1 LNHNV, CDR2 YYDKDF (reference sequence). The CDR3 here is CATSRELGWLNTEAFF. CDR3 DNA sequence: TGTGCCACCAGCAGAGAACTGGGCTGGTTGAACACTGAAGCTTTCTTT.

The chain links TRBV4-2 to TRBJ2-5; D might be TRBD1 (7 bases). Trimming pared 6 bases from V and 3 bases from J, leaving 14 bases between. Germline CDR1 is LGHNA and CDR2 is YNFKEQ. CDR3 size: 14 residues. The CDR3 reads CASSPVRGEETQYF. The DNA of the CDR3 is TGTGCCAGCAGTCCGGTCAGGGGGGAAGAGACCCAGTACTTC.

The chain employs TRBV7-3 and TRBJ1-1, with D possibly matching TRBD1 (5 bases). The ends were cut back, 1 base at V and 1 base at J, with 7 bases in the middle. This CDR3 has 14 residues. Per the germline V gene, CDR1 is SGHTA and CDR2 is FQGTGA. CDR3 region: CASSLSQGNTEAFF. Here the CDR3 DNA reads TGTGCCAGCAGCTTAAGCCAGGGGAACACTGAAGCTTTCTTT. The variable domain in full, with the rest retrieved from reference TRBV7-3 and TRBJ1-1, is GAGVSQTPSNKVTEKGKYVELRCDPISGHTALYWYRQSLGQGPEFLIYFQGTGAADDSGLPNDRFFAVRPEGSVSTLKIQRTERGDSAVYLCASSLSQGNTEAFFGQGTRLTVV.

This clone was recorded only once. This chain uses TRBV5-5 with TRBJ1-3; 7 bases align to TRBD1. CDR1 is SGHKS, CDR2 YYEKEE, per germline (reference sequence). The CDR3 is made up of 16 amino acids. V gave up 0 bases and J gave up 2 bases; unmatched junction bases: 5. CDR3 in amino acids: CASSLGGQAPGNTIYF. The CDR3 coding sequence is TGTGCCAGCAGCTTGGGTGGACAGGCCCCTGGAAACACCATATATTTT.